This T cell receptor beta chain came from a study of blood T cells in healthy people across ages. Using a J-beta primer mix together with a sample-barcoded 5' primer, a second PCR was run for about 6 to 12 cycles. TCRdb analysed the 5' RACE reads with MiXCR anew, one entry per CDR3 protein. The profile shows more than 800,000 distinct CDR3 sequences, about 30% of them singletons. General observations from the study: Correlation between TCR beta diversity and naive T cell percentage was strong.

V was shortened by 2 bases and J by 6 bases, with 10 bases between the two germline ends. This CDR3 comprises 13 residues. Germline CDR1 and CDR2: MNHEY and SVGAGI. This clonotype has just a few counts. Antigen unknown. Sequencing was performed on blood. This TCR derives from a woman aged 80 or over in good health. This chain links TRBV6-5 with TRBJ1-1; D remains ambiguous. The CDR3 sequence is CASSYRGSSEAFF. The DNA of the CDR3 is TGTGCCAGCAGTTACCGTGGGAGTTCTGAAGCTTTCTTT.